This T cell receptor (beta chain) was retrieved from a study of T cell repertoires in aging, cancer and after chemotherapy (dated by TCRdb to between 2018 and 2021). Broadly, across the study: Six donor age groups were covered, ranging from 30 or younger up to 70 or older, and each group contained at least three individuals. A cohort of 200 to 250 cancer patients (around 94 with hematological and approximately 120 with solid cancers) was assembled, and 95 healthy donors were included as a reference group. In total, the full dataset held 10 million or so TCR reads. The study profiled peripheral blood TCR beta repertoires from healthy donors and cancer patients to examine immunoaging and T cell reconstitution after chemotherapy. Paired pre- and post-chemotherapy samples in the hematological group came from chronic lymphocytic leukemia patients treated with fludarabine- or bendamustine-based regimens. Study-wide conclusions, independent of this receptor: It was noted by the authors that conclusions about immunological memory after chemotherapy cannot be drawn from the repertoire data. Untreated patients with hematological or solid cancers showed significantly lower blood TCR diversity and higher clonality than age-matched healthy donors. In both cancer cohorts, the median generation probability rose over the chemotherapy interval, which suggests that the repertoire was reconstituted through rebound thymic output. Lymphoid organ infiltration was present in hematological cancer patients, and this infiltration may itself impair thymic emigration or peripheral T cell expansion. Declining TCR diversity with age in healthy donors was mainly explained by loss of richness; in cancer patients, loss of evenness also contributed.

This clonotype is deemed hyperexpanded (1% or more). The antigen it recognizes is unknown. No per-base quality is available; no much larger clone lies one base away. Multiplex touch-down PCR with a mixed TRB-A/B primer pool was used to amplify rearranged TRB sequences covering the V, D and J segments. Two consecutive PCR reactions with Phusion HS II polymerase added Illumina adapters and sample indices to the amplicons. After gel purification with the NucleoSpin Gel and PCR Clean-up kit, the amplicons were checked using Qubit and an Agilent 2100 Bioanalyzer. Libraries were sequenced on an Illumina MiSeq using 600-cycle, single-indexed, paired-end runs. As for the original processing: Processing of the TRB sequences was carried out with MiXCR versions 2.12 and 3.0.5. Each unique CDR3 nucleotide sequence was counted as one clone, and only productive sequences with at least two reads were retained. The repertoire metrics were Shannon diversity, evenness, clonality (calculated as one minus evenness), and diversity profiles parameterized by alpha from 0 to 5. The IGoR algorithm was used to calculate generation probabilities of clones in the paired pre- and post-chemotherapy samples. TCRdb redid the processing of the public reads, applying fastp at Q25 and MiXCR, and retained in-frame beta chains. Merged by CDR3 protein, the rows form single entries marked with the most common genes and DNA. V and J calls and clone size were set by TCRdb, not the authors. The sample table lists about 910 distinct CDR3 sequences, about 22% of them with a count of one. The ten largest clones represent roughly 40% of the sample.

V is cut back by 1 base and J by 8 bases, with 7 bases in the junction unmatched. The CDR1 and CDR2 encoded by the germline V gene (reference sequence) are GTSNPN and SVGIG. CDR3 length: 14 amino acids, cysteine to phenylalanine. Of all the DNA, just the CDR3 is kept, 42 bases in frame from base 1. Instead of sorted cells or RNA, genomic DNA extracted from peripheral blood served as the source for amplifying TCR beta rearrangements. The sequence was obtained from a human donor with a blood cancer. The chain is assembled from TRBV30 and TRBJ2-1, and TRBD2 aligns with 8 junction nucleotides. Material for sequencing was blood. The nucleotide sequence is TGTGCCTGGAGTGGGCTAGCGGGCGGGGATGAGCAGTTCTTC. It translates as CAWSGLAGGDEQFF.